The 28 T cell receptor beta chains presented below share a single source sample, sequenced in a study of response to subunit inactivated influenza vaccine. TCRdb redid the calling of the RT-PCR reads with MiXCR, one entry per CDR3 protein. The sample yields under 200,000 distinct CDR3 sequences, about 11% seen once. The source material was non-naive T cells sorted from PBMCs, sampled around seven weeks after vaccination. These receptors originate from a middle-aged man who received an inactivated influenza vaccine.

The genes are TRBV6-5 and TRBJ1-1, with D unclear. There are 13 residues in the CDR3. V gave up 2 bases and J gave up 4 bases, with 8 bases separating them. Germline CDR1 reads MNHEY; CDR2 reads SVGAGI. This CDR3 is CASSYGHSTEAFF. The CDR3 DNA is TGTGCCAGCAGTTACGGGCATAGCACTGAAGCTTTCTTT.

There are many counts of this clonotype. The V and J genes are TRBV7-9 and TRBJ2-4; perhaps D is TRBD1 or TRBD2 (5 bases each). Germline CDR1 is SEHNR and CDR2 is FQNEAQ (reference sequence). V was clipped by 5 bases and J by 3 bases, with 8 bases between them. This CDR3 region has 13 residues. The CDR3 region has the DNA TGTGCCAGCAGCGCTGGGGGCAAAAACATTCAGTACTTC. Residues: CASSAGGKNIQYF.

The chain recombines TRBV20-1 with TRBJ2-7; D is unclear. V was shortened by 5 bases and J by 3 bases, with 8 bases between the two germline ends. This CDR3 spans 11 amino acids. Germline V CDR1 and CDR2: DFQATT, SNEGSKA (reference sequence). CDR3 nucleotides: TGCAGTGCTTCGGACGGCTACGAGCAGTACTTC. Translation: CSASDGYEQYF.

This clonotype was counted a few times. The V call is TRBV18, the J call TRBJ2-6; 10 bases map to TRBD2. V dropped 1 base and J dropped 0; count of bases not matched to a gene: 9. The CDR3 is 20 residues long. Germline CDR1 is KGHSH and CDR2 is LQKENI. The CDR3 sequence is CASSPRPSRLAGSGANVLTF. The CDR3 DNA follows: TGTGCCAGCTCACCACGTCCTTCTCGACTAGCGGGCTCTGGGGCCAACGTCCTGACTTTC.

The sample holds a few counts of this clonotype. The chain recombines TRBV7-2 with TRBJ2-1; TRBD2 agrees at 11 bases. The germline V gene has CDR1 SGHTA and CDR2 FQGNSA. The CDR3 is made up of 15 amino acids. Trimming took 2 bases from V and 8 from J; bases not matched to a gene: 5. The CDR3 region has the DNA TGTGCCAGCAGCTTAACTAGCGGGAGTTTGGATGAGCAGTTCTTC. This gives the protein CASSLTSGSLDEQFF.

CDR3 DNA: TGCAGTGCCAACGGGGCGCCTAGCAGCGTTAGTTCCTACGAGCAGTACTTC. This codes for CSANGAPSSVSSYEQYF. The chain combines TRBV20-1 with TRBJ2-7, with D perhaps assigned TRBD1 or TRBD2 (5 bases each). Germline V gene data show CDR1 as DFQATT and CDR2 as SNEGSKA (reference sequence). CDR3 length: 17 residues. The V end lost 6 bases, the J end lost 1 base, and 25 bases lay between the germline ends.

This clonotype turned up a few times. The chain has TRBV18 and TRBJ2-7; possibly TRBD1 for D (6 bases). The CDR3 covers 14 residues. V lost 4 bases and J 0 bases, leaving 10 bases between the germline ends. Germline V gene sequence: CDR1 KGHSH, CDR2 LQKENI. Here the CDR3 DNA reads TGTGCCAGCTCACAAAGGACAGTCTCCTACGAGCAGTACTTC. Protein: CASSQRTVSYEQYF.

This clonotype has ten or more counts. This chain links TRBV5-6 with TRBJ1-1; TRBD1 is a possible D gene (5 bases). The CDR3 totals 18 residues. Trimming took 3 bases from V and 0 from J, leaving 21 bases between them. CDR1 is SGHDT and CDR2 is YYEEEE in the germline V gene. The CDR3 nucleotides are TGTGCCAGCAGCTCATTACTACAGGTAGGCGGCTTGAACACTGAAGCTTTCTTT. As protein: CASSSLLQVGGLNTEAFF.

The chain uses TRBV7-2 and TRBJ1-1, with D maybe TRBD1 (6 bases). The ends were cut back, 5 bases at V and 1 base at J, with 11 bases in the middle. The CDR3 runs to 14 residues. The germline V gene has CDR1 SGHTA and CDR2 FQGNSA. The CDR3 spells CASSLGHQNTEAFF. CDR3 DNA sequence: TGTGCCAGCAGCCTGGGACACCAGAACACTGAAGCTTTCTTT.

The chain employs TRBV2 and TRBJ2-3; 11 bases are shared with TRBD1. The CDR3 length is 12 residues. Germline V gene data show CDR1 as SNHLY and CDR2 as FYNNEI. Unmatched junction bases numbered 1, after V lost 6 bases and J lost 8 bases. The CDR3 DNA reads TGTGCCAGCAGGGGACAGGGGGGTACGCAGTATTTT. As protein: CASRGQGGTQYF. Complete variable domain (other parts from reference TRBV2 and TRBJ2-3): EPEVTQTPSHQVTQMGQEVILRCVPISNHLYFYWYRQILGQKVEFLVSFYNNEISEKSEIFDDQFSVERPDGSNFTLKIRSTKLEDSAMYFCASRGQGGTQYFGPGTRLTVL.

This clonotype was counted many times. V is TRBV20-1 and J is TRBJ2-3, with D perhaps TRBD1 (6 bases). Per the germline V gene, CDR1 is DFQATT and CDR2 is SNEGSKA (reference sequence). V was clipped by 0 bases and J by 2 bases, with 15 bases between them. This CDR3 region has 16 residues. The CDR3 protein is CSARDPRTAPTDTQYF. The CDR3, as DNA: TGCAGTGCTAGAGATCCTCGGACAGCACCCACAGATACGCAGTATTTT.

In DNA, the CDR3 is TGTGCCAGCAGCTTAGCCCACACAAACAATGAGCAGTTCTTC. Its translation: CASSLAHTNNEQFF. V gene TRBV7-2 combines with J gene TRBJ2-1; D gene unclear. This CDR3 has 14 amino acids. V gave up 0 bases and J gave up 5 bases, with 8 bases separating them. Per germline, CDR1 SGHTA and CDR2 FQGNSA. Supplemented by reference TRBV7-2 and TRBJ2-1, the full variable domain reads GAGVSQSPSNKVTEKGKDVELRCDPISGHTALYWYRQSLGQGLEFLIYFQGNSAPDKSGLPSDRFSAERTGGSVSTLTIQRTQQEDSAVYLCASSLAHTNNEQFFGPGTRLTVL.

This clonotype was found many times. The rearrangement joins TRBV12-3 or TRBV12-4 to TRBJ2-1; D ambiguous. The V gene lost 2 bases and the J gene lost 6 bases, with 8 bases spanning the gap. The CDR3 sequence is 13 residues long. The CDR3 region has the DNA TGTGCCAGCAGTTTAAGGCATCGCAATGAGCAGTTCTTC. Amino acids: CASSLRHRNEQFF.

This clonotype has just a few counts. CDR3 region: CASRGVNYDLNTEAFF. The CDR3 DNA is TGTGCCAGCAGGGGGGTAAATTACGATCTGAACACTGAAGCTTTCTTT. The rearrangement joins TRBV28 to TRBJ1-1; a weak D match, TRBD1 (5 bases). This CDR3 is built from 16 residues. Trimming shortened V by 6 bases and J by 0 bases, and 17 bases separated the two germline ends. The germline V gene has CDR1 MDHEN and CDR2 SYDVKM.

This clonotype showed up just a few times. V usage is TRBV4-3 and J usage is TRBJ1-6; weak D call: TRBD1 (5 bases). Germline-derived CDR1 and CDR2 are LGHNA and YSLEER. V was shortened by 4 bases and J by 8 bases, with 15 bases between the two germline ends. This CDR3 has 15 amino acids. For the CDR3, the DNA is TGCGCCAGCAGCCTAGACCGGACAAGGGATTCACCCCTCCACTTT. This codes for CASSLDRTRDSPLHF.

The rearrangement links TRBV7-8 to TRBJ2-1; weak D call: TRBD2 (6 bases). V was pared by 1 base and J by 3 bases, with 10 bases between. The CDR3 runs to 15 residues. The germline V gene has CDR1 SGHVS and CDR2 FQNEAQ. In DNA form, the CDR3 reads TGTGCCAGCAGCTTAGTAGCGGAGAACTACAATGAGCAGTTCTTC. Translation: CASSLVAENYNEQFF.

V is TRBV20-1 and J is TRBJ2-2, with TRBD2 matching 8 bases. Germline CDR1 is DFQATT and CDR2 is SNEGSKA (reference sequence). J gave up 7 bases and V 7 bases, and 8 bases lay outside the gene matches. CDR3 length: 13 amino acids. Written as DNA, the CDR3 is TGCAGTGTCAAGCGGGAGCGCGACGGGGAGCTGTTTTTT. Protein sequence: CSVKRERDGELFF.

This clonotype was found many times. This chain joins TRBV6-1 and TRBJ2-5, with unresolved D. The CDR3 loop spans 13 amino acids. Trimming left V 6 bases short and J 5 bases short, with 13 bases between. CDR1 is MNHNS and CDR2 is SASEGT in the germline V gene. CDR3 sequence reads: CASSRALRETQYF. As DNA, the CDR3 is TGTGCCAGCAGCCGGGCGTTAAGGGAGACCCAGTACTTC.

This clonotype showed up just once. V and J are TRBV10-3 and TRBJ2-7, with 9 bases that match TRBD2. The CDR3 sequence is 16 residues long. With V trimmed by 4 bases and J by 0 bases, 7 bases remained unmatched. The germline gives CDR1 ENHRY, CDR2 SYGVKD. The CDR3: CAISAVGGLASYEQYF. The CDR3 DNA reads TGTGCCATCAGTGCGGTAGGGGGACTAGCCTCCTACGAGCAGTACTTC.

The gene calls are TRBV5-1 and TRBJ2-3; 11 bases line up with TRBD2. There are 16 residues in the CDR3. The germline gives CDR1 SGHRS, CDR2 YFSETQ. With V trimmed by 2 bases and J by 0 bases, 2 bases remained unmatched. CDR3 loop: CASSFGTSGSTDTQYF. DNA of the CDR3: TGCGCCAGCAGCTTCGGGACTAGCGGTAGCACAGATACGCAGTATTTT. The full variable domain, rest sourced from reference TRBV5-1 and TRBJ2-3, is KAGVTQTPRYLIKTRGQQVTLSCSPISGHRSVSWYQQTPGQGLQFLFEYFSETQRNKGNFPGRFSGRQFSNSRSEMNVSTLELGDSALYLCASSFGTSGSTDTQYFGPGTRLTVL.

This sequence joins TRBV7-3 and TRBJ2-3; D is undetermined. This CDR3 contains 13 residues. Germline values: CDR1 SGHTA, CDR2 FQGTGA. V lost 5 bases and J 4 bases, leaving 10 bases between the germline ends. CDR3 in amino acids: CASSPPNADTQYF. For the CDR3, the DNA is TGTGCCAGCAGCCCCCCCAATGCAGATACGCAGTATTTT.

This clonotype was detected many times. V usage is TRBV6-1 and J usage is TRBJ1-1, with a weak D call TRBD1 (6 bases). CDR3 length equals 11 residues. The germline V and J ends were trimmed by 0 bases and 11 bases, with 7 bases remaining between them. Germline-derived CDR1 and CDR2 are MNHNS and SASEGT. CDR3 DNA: TGTGCCAGCAGTGAAGCAGGGGGGGCTTTCTTT. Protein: CASSEAGGAFF.

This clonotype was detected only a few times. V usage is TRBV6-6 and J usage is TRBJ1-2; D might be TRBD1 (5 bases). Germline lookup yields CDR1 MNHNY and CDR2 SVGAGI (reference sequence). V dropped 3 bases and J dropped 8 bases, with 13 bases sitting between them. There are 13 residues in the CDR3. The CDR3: CASSYQGLEGYTF. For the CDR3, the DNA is TGTGCCAGCAGTTATCAGGGACTGGAAGGCTACACCTTC.

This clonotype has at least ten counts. CDR3 protein: CASSKMGLAGYEQYF. Here the CDR3 DNA reads TGTGCCAGCAGCAAAATGGGACTAGCGGGCTACGAGCAGTACTTC. The V call is TRBV6-2 or TRBV6-3, the J call TRBJ2-7; TRBD2 matches 12 bases. CDR3 size: 15 residues. Germline V gene sequence: CDR1 MNHEY, CDR2 SVGEGT. V was pared by 6 bases and J by 3 bases, with 6 bases of the junction left unmatched.

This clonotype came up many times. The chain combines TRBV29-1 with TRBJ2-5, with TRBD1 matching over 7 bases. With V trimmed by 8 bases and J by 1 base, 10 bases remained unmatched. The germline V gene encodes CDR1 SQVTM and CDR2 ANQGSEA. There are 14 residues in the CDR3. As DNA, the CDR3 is TGCAGCTCACGCAGGGGGAACGGCCAAGAGACCCAGTACTTC. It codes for CSSRRGNGQETQYF.

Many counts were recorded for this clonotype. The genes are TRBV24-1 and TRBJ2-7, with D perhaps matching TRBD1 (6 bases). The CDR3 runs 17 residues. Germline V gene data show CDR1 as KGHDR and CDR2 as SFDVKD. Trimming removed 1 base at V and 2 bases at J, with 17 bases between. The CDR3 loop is CATSDFGSRDKPYEQYF. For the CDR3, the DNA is TGTGCCACCAGTGATTTTGGGTCCCGGGACAAGCCCTACGAGCAGTACTTC.

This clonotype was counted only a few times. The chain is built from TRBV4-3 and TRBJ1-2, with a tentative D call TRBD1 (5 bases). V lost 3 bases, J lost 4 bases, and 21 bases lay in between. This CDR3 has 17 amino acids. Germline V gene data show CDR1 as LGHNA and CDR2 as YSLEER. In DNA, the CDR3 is TGCGCCAGCAGCCACCTCGGCTTGCGGGGGATTGGCTATGGCTACACCTTC. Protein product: CASSHLGLRGIGYGYTF.

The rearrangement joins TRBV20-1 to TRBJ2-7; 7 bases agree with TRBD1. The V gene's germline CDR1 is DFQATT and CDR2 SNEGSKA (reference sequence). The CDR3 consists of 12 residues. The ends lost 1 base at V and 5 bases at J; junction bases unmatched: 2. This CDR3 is CSARVDRDEQYF. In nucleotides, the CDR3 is TGCAGTGCTAGAGTAGACAGGGACGAGCAGTACTTC.